The TCR beta chain described here comes from a study of shared clonotypes between healthy human individuals. Study-wide context: Each donor's CD4 naive and CD4 memory cells filled three plates apiece, CD8 naive two, and CD8 memory one.

Data came from immunoSEQ multiplex PCR; TCRdb stores just in-frame clones and leaves some out. The sample consists of about 2.3 million clones, under 95% of them appearing once. CDR1 and CDR2 from the germline V gene are MGHDK and SYGVNS. The CDR3 sequence is 15 residues long. The V gene end was trimmed by 3 bases and the J gene end by 6 bases; junction bases not matched to a gene: 9. The rearrangement uses TRBV25-1 and TRBJ1-2, with 8 bases matching TRBD1. What was sequenced was naive CD4+ T cells from PBMCs. This sample's subset: CD45RA+ positively selected. The source of this sequence is a man in his late teens or twenties in good health. Some clones in this sample may be carry-over from other donors' samples. The CDR3, as DNA: TGTGCCAGCAGTGAGGCAGGGGGCAGAGGCAATGGCTACACCTTC. Protein sequence: CASSEAGGRGNGYTF.